These 27 T cell receptor beta chains were all obtained from the same sample, sequenced in a study of OX40 agonist ivuxolimab in advanced cancers. Sequenced by immunoSEQ multiplex PCR; TCRdb stores in-frame clones only, minus some. The sample contains more than 55,000 clones, roughly 89% of which appear only once. Material: CD4+ or CD8+ T cells sorted from blood, obtained in a trial of the OX40 agonist ivuxolimab. These receptors originate from an adult with an advanced solid tumor such as melanoma, head and neck, liver or kidney cancer.

This chain joins TRBV2 and TRBJ1-5, with D perhaps matching TRBD1 (5 bases). Germline assignment: CDR1 SNHLY and CDR2 FYNNEI. V was shortened by 4 bases and J by 2 bases, with 12 bases between the two germline ends. This CDR3 has 15 residues. Written as DNA, the CDR3 is TGTGCCAGCAGTGTTCAGGGATTGGGCAATCAGCCCCAGCATTTT. Its translation is CASSVQGLGNQPQHF. Full variable domain (outside the CDR3, taken from reference TRBV2 and TRBJ1-5): EPEVTQTPSHQVTQMGQEVILRCVPISNHLYFYWYRQILGQKVEFLVSFYNNEISEKSEIFDDQFSVERPDGSNFTLKIRSTKLEDSAMYFCASSVQGLGNQPQHFGDGTRLSIL.

This clone was found once. The rearrangement uses TRBV27 and TRBJ2-1, with D uncertain. Trimming stripped 3 bases from V and 0 bases from J, with 9 bases between. Germline-derived CDR1 and CDR2 are MNHEY and SMNVEV (reference sequence). CDR3 length: 15 amino acids. CDR3 sequence reads: CASSFEAASYNEQFF. CDR3 in DNA: TGTGCCAGCAGTTTTGAGGCGGCCTCCTACAATGAGCAGTTCTTC.

The CDR3, as DNA: TGTGCCAGCAGCTTAGCTAGCGGCCTGGCGGGTACGCAGTATTTT. It yields the protein CASSLASGLAGTQYF. V usage is TRBV7-2 and J usage is TRBJ2-3; D is possibly TRBD2 (6 bases). This CDR3 is built from 15 residues. V was trimmed by 0 bases and J by 8 bases, leaving 15 bases between them. Per the germline V gene, CDR1 is SGHTA and CDR2 is FQGNSA.

DNA of the CDR3: TGCGCCAGCAGCTCTATGGGGGGGCAAACCGGGGAGCTGTTTTTT. Protein product: CASSSMGGQTGELFF. V usage is TRBV5-1 and J usage is TRBJ2-2, with TRBD2 as a possible D gene (7 bases). Per the germline V gene, CDR1 is SGHRS and CDR2 is YFSETQ. V was shortened by 3 bases and J by 5 bases, with 14 bases between the two germline ends. The CDR3 is made up of 15 amino acids.

The chain carries TRBV19 and TRBJ2-1, with TRBD2 as a possible D gene (6 bases). The CDR3 runs to 11 residues. Between the trimmed V and J ends, which lost 4 bases and 12 bases, there was a span of 10 bases. Per the germline V gene, CDR1 is LNHDA and CDR2 is SQIVND (reference sequence). In DNA, the CDR3 is TGTGCCAGTAGTACGGACGGGGGGCAGTTCTTC. Translated: CASSTDGGQFF.

V is TRBV6-5 and J is TRBJ2-1, with 7 bases matching TRBD2. With V trimmed by 0 bases and J by 7 bases, 6 bases remained unmatched. Germline V gives CDR1 MNHEY, CDR2 SVGAGI. The CDR3 contains 15 residues. This chain's CDR3 is CASSYSAGTKNEQFF. The CDR3 nucleotides are TGTGCCAGCAGTTACTCCGCCGGGACTAAAAATGAGCAGTTCTTC.

This clone was seen a handful of times. The genes are TRBV6-5 and TRBJ2-5; 7 positions agree with TRBD1. The germline V gene has CDR1 MNHEY and CDR2 SVGAGI. CDR3 length equals 14 residues. V trimming: 0 bases; J trimming: 5 bases; junction bases outside the gene matches: 3. This CDR3 reads CASSYSYRGETQYF. The DNA for the CDR3 is TGTGCCAGCAGTTACTCTTACAGGGGCGAGACCCAGTACTTC.

The V gene is TRBV6-5, the J gene TRBJ2-2; D possibly uses TRBD1 or TRBD2 (6 bases each). V lost 0 bases, J lost 5 bases, and 13 bases lay in between. The CDR3 covers 16 residues. Germline V gene data show CDR1 as MNHEY and CDR2 as SVGAGI. Here the CDR3 DNA reads TGTGCCAGCAGTTACTCGATCGGGGGCGGGACCGGGGAGCTGTTTTTT. This sequence encodes CASSYSIGGGTGELFF.

The chain recombines TRBV5-1 with TRBJ2-5, with 9 positions matching TRBD2. With V trimmed by 4 bases and J by 5 bases, 18 bases remained unmatched. Per germline, CDR1 SGHRS and CDR2 YFSETQ. This CDR3 spans 18 amino acids. CDR3 coding DNA: TGCGCCAGCAGCCCCCGAGGGGGAGGCTTAGCGGGAGTGGAGACCCAGTACTTC. Translating gives CASSPRGGGLAGVETQYF.

The rearrangement joins TRBV5-1 to TRBJ2-5, with D perhaps matching TRBD1 (6 bases). V lost 3 bases and J 2 bases, leaving 8 bases between the germline ends. CDR3 length equals 13 residues. Germline CDR1 and CDR2: SGHRS and YFSETQ. Written as DNA, the CDR3 is TGCGCCAGCAGCTGGACAGTTCAAGAGACCCAGTACTTC. Residues: CASSWTVQETQYF. Filled out from reference TRBV5-1 and TRBJ2-5, the complete variable domain reads KAGVTQTPRYLIKTRGQQVTLSCSPISGHRSVSWYQQTPGQGLQFLFEYFSETQRNKGNFPGRFSGRQFSNSRSEMNVSTLELGDSALYLCASSWTVQETQYFGPGTRLLVL.

V is TRBV6-5 and J is TRBJ1-2, with D possibly TRBD1 on 5 matching bases. CDR3 size: 13 residues. Trimming pared 5 bases from V and 2 bases from J, leaving 9 bases between. Per the germline V gene, CDR1 is MNHEY and CDR2 is SVGAGI. Here the CDR3 reads CASSRQPNYGYTF. The CDR3 DNA follows: TGTGCCAGCAGTCGACAGCCCAACTATGGCTACACCTTC.

V is TRBV20-1 and J is TRBJ2-5; D is unclear. The DNA end is more similar to TRBJ2-7, so the J call may be wrong. The germline gives CDR1 DFQATT, CDR2 SNEGSKA (reference sequence). The CDR3 extends over 11 amino acids. Here the CDR3 reads CSGQNNYEQYF. CDR3 coding DNA: TGCAGTGGGCAAAACAACTACGAGCAGTACTTC.

The V and J genes are TRBV2 and TRBJ2-3; 10 nucleotides line up with TRBD2. CDR1 is SNHLY and CDR2 is FYNNEI in the germline V gene. V lost 6 bases and J lost 2; bases outside the gene matches: 8. The CDR3 is 16 amino acids. DNA for the CDR3: TGTGCCAGCAGCCTGATTAGCGGGAGGTTCACAGATACGCAGTATTTT. Translation gives CASSLISGRFTDTQYF.

V gene TRBV11-2 combines with J gene TRBJ2-3; 9 bases are shared with TRBD1. With V trimmed by 4 bases and J by 5 bases, 7 bases remained unmatched. The CDR3 is 15 amino acids. Germline CDR1 is SGHAT and CDR2 is FQNNGV. CDR3 in amino acids: CASSSYRGRGDTQYF. CDR3 bases: TGTGCCAGCAGCTCTTACAGGGGGCGCGGAGATACGCAGTATTTT.

The rearrangement uses TRBV5-4 and TRBJ2-1, with 7 bases lining up with TRBD2. Germline V gene data show CDR1 as SGHNT and CDR2 as YYREEE (reference sequence). This CDR3 is built from 15 residues. The trim removed 0 bases at V and 12 bases at J, leaving 12 bases unmatched. The CDR3 coding sequence is TGTGCCAGCAGCTTGGCCATGGGTAGCGGGTGGGCGCAGTTCTTC. Translation: CASSLAMGSGWAQFF.

The V and J genes are TRBV29-1 and TRBJ2-3; a possible D gene is TRBD2 (5 bases). CDR1 SQVTM and CDR2 ANQGSEA come from the germline V gene. V lost 8 bases to trimming and J lost 4 bases, with 22 bases between them. This CDR3 has 15 residues. As DNA, the CDR3 is TGCAGCATAGGCGGGTTGGCGGGCTCTGCAGATACGCAGTATTTT. Amino acids: CSIGGLAGSADTQYF.

Written as DNA, the CDR3 is TGTGCCAGCAGTTACTCATCGGGGGTTGCAGATACGCAGTATTTT. Translation: CASSYSSGVADTQYF. This rearrangement joins TRBV6-5 to TRBJ2-3; D perhaps matches TRBD2 (6 bases). The CDR3 sequence is 15 residues long. Trimming removed 0 bases at V and 4 bases at J, with 11 bases between. CDR1 is MNHEY, CDR2 SVGAGI, per germline.

The V and J genes are TRBV4-1 and TRBJ2-4; 7 nucleotides match TRBD1. CDR1 MGHRA and CDR2 YSYEKL come from the germline V gene. The CDR3 is 16 residues long. V lost 6 bases, J lost 3 bases, and 11 bases stayed unmatched. CDR3 nucleotide sequence: TGCGCCAGCAGACCCGCCGACAGGGCAAGCAAAAACATTCAGTACTTC. It is translated as CASRPADRASKNIQYF.

This chain connects TRBV6-6 to TRBJ2-2; 7 bases line up with TRBD1. V gave up 6 bases and J gave up 2 bases; unmatched junction bases: 6. CDR3 size: 15 residues. The V gene's germline CDR1 is MNHNY and CDR2 SVGAGI (reference sequence). In DNA form, the CDR3 reads TGTGCCAGCAGGAGGGGACAGACTAACACCGGGGAGCTGTTTTTT. Translated, it gives CASRRGQTNTGELFF.

The chain combines TRBV5-1 with TRBJ2-2; unclear D gene. V was trimmed by 4 bases and J by 4 bases, leaving 11 bases between them. CDR1 is SGHRS, CDR2 YFSETQ, per germline. The CDR3 totals 14 residues. This chain's CDR3 is CASSPRTGTGELFF. For the CDR3, the DNA is TGCGCCAGCAGCCCGAGAACCGGCACCGGGGAGCTGTTTTTT. The full variable domain, rest sourced from reference TRBV5-1 and TRBJ2-2, is KAGVTQTPRYLIKTRGQQVTLSCSPISGHRSVSWYQQTPGQGLQFLFEYFSETQRNKGNFPGRFSGRQFSNSRSEMNVSTLELGDSALYLCASSPRTGTGELFFGEGSRLTVL.

The chain uses TRBV2 and TRBJ2-7, with D hard to call. V lost 7 bases to trimming and J lost 5 bases, with 9 bases between them. The CDR3 is 11 amino acids. In germline, CDR1 is SNHLY, CDR2 FYNNEI. CDR3 bases: TGTGCCAGCATGTTCTTCGACGAGCAGTACTTC. Its translation is CASMFFDEQYF.

This clone was observed a single time. The rearrangement uses TRBV4-1 and TRBJ2-2; tentatively, D is TRBD1 (5 bases). Germline assignment: CDR1 MGHRA and CDR2 YSYEKL. The CDR3 consists of 14 residues. Trimming left V 5 bases short and J 5 bases short, with 12 bases between. For the CDR3, the DNA is TGCGCCAGCAGCTTCACCAGGGCTACCGGGGAGCTGTTTTTT. This codes for CASSFTRATGELFF.

J is TRBJ2-1 and V is TRBV5-5; weak D call: TRBD1 (5 bases). The CDR3 consists of 16 residues. V was shortened by 4 bases and J by 7 bases, with 21 bases between the two germline ends. Germline V gene lookup returns CDR1 SGHKS and CDR2 YYEKEE (reference sequence). The CDR3 coding sequence is TGTGCCAGCAGCCGTCCCCTCAACCAACCAGGGAATGAGCAGTTCTTC. This gives the protein CASSRPLNQPGNEQFF.

This chain uses TRBV7-6 with TRBJ2-1; unclear D gene. The CDR3 contains 15 residues. The V end was cut by 5 bases, the J end by 5 bases, with 16 bases between. Per the germline V gene, CDR1 is SGHVS and CDR2 is FNYEAQ. The CDR3 loop is CASSHRSQQDNEQFF. For the CDR3, the DNA is TGTGCCAGCAGCCACCGGTCACAACAAGACAATGAGCAGTTCTTC.

The gene calls are TRBV7-2 and TRBJ1-1, with 8 bases matching TRBD1. Germline V CDR1 and CDR2: SGHTA, FQGNSA. The V segment lost 8 bases and the J segment 4 bases; nucleotides outside the gene matches: 6. CDR3 length: 13 amino acids. The CDR3 DNA sequence: TGTGCCAGCGGAGGACAGGGACTCACTGAAGCTTTCTTT. This codes for CASGGQGLTEAFF.

DNA of the CDR3: TGTGCCAGCAGCGTACTAGCCGAGAACACTGAAGCTTTCTTT. Translating gives CASSVLAENTEAFF. J is TRBJ1-1 and V is TRBV9; D ambiguous. Looked up from germline, CDR1 is SGDLS and CDR2 is YYNGEE. The CDR3 runs to 14 residues. V was shortened by 1 base and J by 1 base, with 8 bases between the two germline ends.

The gene calls are TRBV7-3 and TRBJ2-1; 11 bases are shared with TRBD2. This CDR3 has 17 amino acids. In germline, CDR1 is SGHTA, CDR2 FQGTGA. V was clipped by 3 bases and J by 6 bases; unmatched bases: 10. CDR3: CASSFSTSGGPSNEQFF. CDR3 DNA: TGTGCCAGCAGCTTCTCTACTAGCGGGGGACCTTCCAATGAGCAGTTCTTC.